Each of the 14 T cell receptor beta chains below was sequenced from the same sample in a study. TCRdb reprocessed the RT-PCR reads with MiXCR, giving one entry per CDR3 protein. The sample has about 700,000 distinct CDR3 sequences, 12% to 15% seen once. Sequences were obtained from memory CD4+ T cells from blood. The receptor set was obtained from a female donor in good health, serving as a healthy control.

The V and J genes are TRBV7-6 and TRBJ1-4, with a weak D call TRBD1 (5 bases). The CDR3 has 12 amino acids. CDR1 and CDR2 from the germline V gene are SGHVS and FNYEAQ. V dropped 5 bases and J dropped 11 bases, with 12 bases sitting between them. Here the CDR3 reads CASSPEGRKLFF. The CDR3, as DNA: TGTGCCAGCAGCCCGGAGGGGAGGAAACTGTTTTTT.

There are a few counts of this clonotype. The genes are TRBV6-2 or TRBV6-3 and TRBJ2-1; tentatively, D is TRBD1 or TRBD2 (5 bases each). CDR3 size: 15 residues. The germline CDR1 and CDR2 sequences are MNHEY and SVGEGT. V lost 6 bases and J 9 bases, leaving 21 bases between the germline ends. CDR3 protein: CASSSPGTNVGEQFF. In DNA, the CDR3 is TGTGCCAGCAGCTCCCCCGGGACGAATGTGGGTGAGCAGTTCTTC.

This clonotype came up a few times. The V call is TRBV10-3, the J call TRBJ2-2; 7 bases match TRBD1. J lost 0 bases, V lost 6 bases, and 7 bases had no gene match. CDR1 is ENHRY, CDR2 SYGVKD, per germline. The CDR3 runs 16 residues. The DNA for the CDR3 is TGTGCCATCAGCGGGACAGTTCGAGCGAACACCGGGGAGCTGTTTTTT. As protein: CAISGTVRANTGELFF.

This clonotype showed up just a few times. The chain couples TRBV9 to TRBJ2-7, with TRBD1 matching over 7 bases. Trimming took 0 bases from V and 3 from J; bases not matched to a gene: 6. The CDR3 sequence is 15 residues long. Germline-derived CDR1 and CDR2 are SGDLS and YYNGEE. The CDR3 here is CASSVDPGQYYEQYF. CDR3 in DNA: TGTGCCAGCAGCGTAGATCCGGGACAGTACTACGAGCAGTACTTC.

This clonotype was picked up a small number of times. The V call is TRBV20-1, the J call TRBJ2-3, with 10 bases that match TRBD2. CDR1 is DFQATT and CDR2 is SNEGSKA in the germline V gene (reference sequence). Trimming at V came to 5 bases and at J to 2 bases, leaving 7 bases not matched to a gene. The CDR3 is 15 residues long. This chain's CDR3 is CSAAGAGGNTDTQYF. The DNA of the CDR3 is TGCAGTGCTGCGGGAGCGGGGGGGAACACAGATACGCAGTATTTT.

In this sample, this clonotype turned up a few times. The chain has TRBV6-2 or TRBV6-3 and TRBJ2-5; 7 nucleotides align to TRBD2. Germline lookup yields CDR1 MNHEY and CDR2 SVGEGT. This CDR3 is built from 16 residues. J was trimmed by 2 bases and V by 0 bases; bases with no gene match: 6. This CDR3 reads CASSYSSGASQETQYF. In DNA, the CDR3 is TGTGCCAGCAGTTACTCGAGCGGGGCCTCTCAAGAGACCCAGTACTTC.

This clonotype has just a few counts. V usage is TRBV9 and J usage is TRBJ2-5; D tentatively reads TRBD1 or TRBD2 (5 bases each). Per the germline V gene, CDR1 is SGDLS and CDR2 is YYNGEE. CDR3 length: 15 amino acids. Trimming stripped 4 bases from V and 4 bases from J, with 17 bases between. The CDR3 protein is CASSPRPLGTETQYF. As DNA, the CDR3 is TGTGCCAGCAGCCCCCGGCCCCTGGGGACAGAGACCCAGTACTTC.

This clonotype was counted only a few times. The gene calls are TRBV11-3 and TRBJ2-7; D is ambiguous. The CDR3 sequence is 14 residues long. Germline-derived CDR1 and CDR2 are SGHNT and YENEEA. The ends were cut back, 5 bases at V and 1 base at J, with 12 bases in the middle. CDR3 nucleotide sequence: TGTGCCAGCAGCCCCGACACGCGATCCTACGAGCAGTACTTC. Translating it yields CASSPDTRSYEQYF.

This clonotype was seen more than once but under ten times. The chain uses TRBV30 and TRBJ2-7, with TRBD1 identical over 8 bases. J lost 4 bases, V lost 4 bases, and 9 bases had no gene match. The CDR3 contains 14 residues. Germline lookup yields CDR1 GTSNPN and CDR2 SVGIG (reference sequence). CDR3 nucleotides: TGTGCCTGGACCCCGACAGGGGTTGTGTACGAGCAGTACTTC. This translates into CAWTPTGVVYEQYF. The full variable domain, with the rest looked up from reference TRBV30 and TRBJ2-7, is SQTIHQWPATLVQPVGSPLSLECTVEGTSNPNLYWYRQAAGRGLQLLFYSVGIGQISSEVPQNLSASRPQDRQFILSSKKLLLSDSGFYLCAWTPTGVVYEQYFGPGTRLTVT.

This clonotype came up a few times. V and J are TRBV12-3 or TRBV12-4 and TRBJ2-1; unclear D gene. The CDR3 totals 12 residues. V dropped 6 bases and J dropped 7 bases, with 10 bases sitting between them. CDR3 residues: CASRRPPNEQFF. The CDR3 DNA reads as TGTGCCAGCAGGAGACCTCCGAATGAGCAGTTCTTC.

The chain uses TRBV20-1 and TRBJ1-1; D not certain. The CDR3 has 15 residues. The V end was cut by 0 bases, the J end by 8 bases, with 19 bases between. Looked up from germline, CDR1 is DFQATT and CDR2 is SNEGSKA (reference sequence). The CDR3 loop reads CSARDQGRSITEAFF. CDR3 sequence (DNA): TGCAGTGCTAGAGATCAAGGGAGATCGATTACGGAAGCTTTCTTT.

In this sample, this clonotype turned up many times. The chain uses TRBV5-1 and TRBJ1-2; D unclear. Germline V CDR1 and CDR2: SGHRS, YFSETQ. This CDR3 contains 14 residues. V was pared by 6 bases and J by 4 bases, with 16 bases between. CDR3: CASTPDLGFYGYTF. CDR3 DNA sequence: TGCGCCAGCACCCCAGATTTGGGGTTCTATGGCTACACCTTC.

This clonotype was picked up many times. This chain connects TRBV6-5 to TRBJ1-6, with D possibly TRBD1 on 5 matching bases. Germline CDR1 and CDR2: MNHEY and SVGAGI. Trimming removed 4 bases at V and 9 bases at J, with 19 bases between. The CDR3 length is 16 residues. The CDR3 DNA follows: TGTGCCAGCAGTTCCCGGGGGGACGGAGATAGTTCACCCCTCCACTTT. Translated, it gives CASSSRGDGDSSPLHF.

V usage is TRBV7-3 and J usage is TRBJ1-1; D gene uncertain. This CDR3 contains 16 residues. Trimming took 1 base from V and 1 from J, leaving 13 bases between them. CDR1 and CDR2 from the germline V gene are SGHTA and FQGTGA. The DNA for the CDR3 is TGTGCCAGCAGCTTAAGCTACAACAGAGAGAACACTGAAGCTTTCTTT. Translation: CASSLSYNRENTEAFF. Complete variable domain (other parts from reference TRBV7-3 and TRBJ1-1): GAGVSQTPSNKVTEKGKYVELRCDPISGHTALYWYRQSLGQGPEFLIYFQGTGAADDSGLPNDRFFAVRPEGSVSTLKIQRTERGDSAVYLCASSLSYNRENTEAFFGQGTRLTVV.